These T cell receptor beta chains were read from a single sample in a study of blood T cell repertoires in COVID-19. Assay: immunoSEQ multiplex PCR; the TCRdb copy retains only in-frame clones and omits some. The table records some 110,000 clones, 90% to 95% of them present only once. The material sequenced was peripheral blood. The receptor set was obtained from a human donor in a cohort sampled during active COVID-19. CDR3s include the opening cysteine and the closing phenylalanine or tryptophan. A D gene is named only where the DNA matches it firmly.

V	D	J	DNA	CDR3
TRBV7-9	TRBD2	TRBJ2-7	TGTGCCAGCAGCTTAAGCGGGGGGTCCTACGAGCAGTACTTC	CASSLSGGSYEQYF
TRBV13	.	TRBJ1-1	TGTGCCAGCAGCACCGGAGGTACTGAAGCTTTCTTT	CASSTGGTEAFF
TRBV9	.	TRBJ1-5	TGTGCCAGCAGCGTCAACAACAATCAGCCCCAGCATTTT	CASSVNNNQPQHF
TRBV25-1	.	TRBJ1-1	TGTGCCAGCAGTGATTCGGGTTCCCCGAGGTCAGCTTTCTTT	CASSDSGSPRSAFF
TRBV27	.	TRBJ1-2	TGTGCCAGCAGTTTGGACAGAGCTAACTATGGCTACACCTTC	CASSLDRANYGYTF
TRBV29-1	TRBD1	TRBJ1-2	TGCAGCATCCAGGACAGGAGAGTCTATGGCTACACCTTC	CSIQDRRVYGYTF
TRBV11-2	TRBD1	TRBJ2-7	TGTGCCAGCAGTAACAGGGGGACCCTAGACGAGCAGTACTTC	CASSNRGTLDEQYF
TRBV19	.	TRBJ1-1	TGTGCCAGTAGTATAGGGGGCCCCACTGAAGCTTTCTTT	CASSIGGPTEAFF
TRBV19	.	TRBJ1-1	TGTGCCAGTAGTTGGGGGGTGAACACTGAAGCTTTCTTT	CASSWGVNTEAFF
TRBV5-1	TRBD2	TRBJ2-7	TGCGCCAGCAGCTTGTACCGGGGGAGCGGGACCACCGACGAGCAGTACTTC	CASSLYRGSGTTDEQYF
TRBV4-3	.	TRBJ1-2	TGCGCCAGCAGCCAAGATCTTGGGGGGTCCATATATGGCTACACCTTC	CASSQDLGGSIYGYTF
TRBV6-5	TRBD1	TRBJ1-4	TGTGCCAGCAGGGACAGGGGTGAAAAACTGTTTTTT	CASRDRGEKLFF
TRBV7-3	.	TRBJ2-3	TGTGCCAGCAGCCCTTCCGAGACTAGCACAGATACGCAGTATTTT	CASSPSETSTDTQYF